One and the same sample provided the 13 T cell receptor beta chains below, sequenced in a study of Graves' ophthalmopathy and Graves' hyperthyroidism. From RNA, the CDR3 regions of TCR beta chains were amplified and sequenced. An opening RT-PCR round employed HTBI primers and preceded a second-round multiplex PCR. TCRdb used MiXCR to reprocess the multiplex PCR reads, holding one entry per CDR3 protein. The table includes 200,000 to 250,000 distinct CDR3 sequences, about 32% detected once. The sequencing sample was made of peripheral blood. Every receptor here comes from a man in his forties or fifties with Graves' ophthalmopathy.

This clonotype showed up many times. The rearrangement uses TRBV15 and TRBJ1-1; D remains ambiguous. Germline CDR1 LNHNV, CDR2 YYDKDF (reference sequence). CDR3 length equals 14 residues. The ends were cut back, 0 bases at V and 6 bases at J, with 11 bases in the middle. The CDR3 loop is CATSRDLRQAEAFF. The CDR3 DNA sequence: TGTGCCACCAGCAGAGATCTTCGGCAGGCTGAAGCTTTCTTT.

The chain recombines TRBV15 with TRBJ1-2, with a possible D match to TRBD1 (5 bases). The V and J ends lost 1 base and 9 bases respectively, with 12 bases between them. Germline loops: CDR1 LNHNV, CDR2 YYDKDF (reference sequence). There are 13 residues in the CDR3. The chain's CDR3 is CATSRGGVVRYTF. For the CDR3, the DNA is TGTGCCACCAGCAGAGGGGGCGTAGTCCGCTACACCTTC.

This clonotype came up many times. V usage is TRBV29-1 and J usage is TRBJ1-5, with 10 bases that match TRBD1. The germline V gene encodes CDR1 SQVTM and CDR2 ANQGSEA. Trimming at V came to 6 bases and at J to 5 bases, leaving 4 bases not matched to a gene. This CDR3 has 13 amino acids. CDR3 sequence: CSVGGTGDQPQHF. The CDR3 nucleotides read TGCAGCGTGGGGGGGACAGGGGATCAGCCCCAGCATTTT.

In DNA form, the CDR3 reads TGTGCCAGTAGTATGCAGTGGAGAGGGACTCTCAACACCGGGGAGCTGTTTTTT. This gives the protein CASSMQWRGTLNTGELFF. The V gene is TRBV19, the J gene TRBJ2-2; tentative D call: TRBD2 (6 bases). The V and J ends lost 3 bases and 2 bases respectively, with 19 bases between them. CDR3 length: 18 amino acids. From germline, CDR1 is LNHDA and CDR2 SQIVND (reference sequence).

This clonotype was seen many times. This sequence joins TRBV28 and TRBJ2-7; 7 nucleotides align to TRBD2. The CDR3 runs to 13 residues. The V segment lost 3 bases and the J segment 3 bases; nucleotides outside the gene matches: 2. CDR1 and CDR2 (germline): MDHEN, SYDVKM. Here the CDR3 DNA reads TGTGCCAGCAGTTTGCGGGGGAACTACGAGCAGTACTTC. As protein: CASSLRGNYEQYF.

The CDR3 spells CASSLGTPYSNQPQHF. The CDR3 DNA sequence: TGTGCCAGCAGTTTAGGGACACCTTATAGCAATCAGCCCCAGCATTTT. V and J are TRBV27 and TRBJ1-5, with D perhaps matching TRBD1 (6 bases). The CDR3 consists of 16 residues. V was pared by 2 bases and J by 0 bases, with 11 bases between. Germline-derived CDR1 and CDR2 are MNHEY and SMNVEV (reference sequence).

This clonotype was counted at least ten times. Written as DNA, the CDR3 is TGTGCCAGTAGTCCGAGGGGGAGGACTATAGGCGGGGAGCTGTTTTTT. As protein: CASSPRGRTIGGELFF. The rearrangement links TRBV19 to TRBJ2-2; tentatively, D is TRBD1 or TRBD2 (6 bases each). This CDR3 has 16 residues. V dropped 5 bases and J dropped 7 bases, with 20 bases sitting between them. Looked up from germline, CDR1 is LNHDA and CDR2 is SQIVND (reference sequence).

The chain is built from TRBV6-1 and TRBJ2-2, with D tentatively TRBD1 (5 bases). In germline, CDR1 is MNHNS, CDR2 SASEGT. Trimming left V 4 bases short and J 2 bases short, with 20 bases between. The CDR3 is 18 amino acids. The CDR3 DNA sequence: TGTGCCAGCAGTGGGACAACGGGTTCCGCTGTAAACACCGGGGAGCTGTTTTTT. It encodes CASSGTTGSAVNTGELFF.

The DNA of the CDR3 is TGTGCCAGCCTAGCACAGCCGAACACTGAAGCTTTCTTT. Its protein is CASLAQPNTEAFF. This chain joins TRBV6-1 and TRBJ1-1; D is ambiguous. The CDR3 is made up of 13 amino acids. Trimming shortened V by 8 bases and J by 1 base, and 11 bases separated the two germline ends. Germline V gene lookup returns CDR1 MNHNS and CDR2 SASEGT.

The genes are TRBV12-3 or TRBV12-4 and TRBJ2-7; D is unclear. V gave up 5 bases and J gave up 4 bases, with 15 bases separating them. CDR3 length: 14 amino acids. The CDR3 DNA follows: TGTGCCAGCAGTGGCCAAATCGGCTGGTACGAGCAGTACTTC. Translation gives CASSGQIGWYEQYF.

J is TRBJ1-1 and V is TRBV27; 8 nucleotides agree with TRBD1. The length of the CDR3 is 14 residues. The ends lost 7 bases at V and 2 bases at J; junction bases unmatched: 6. Germline V gives CDR1 MNHEY, CDR2 SMNVEV (reference sequence). This CDR3 is CASTRTGPNTEAFF. The CDR3 bases are TGTGCCAGCACCCGGACAGGGCCAAACACTGAAGCTTTCTTT.

This clonotype was recorded at least ten times. The CDR3 protein is CSVSTSGSSYEQYF. CDR3 sequence (DNA): TGCAGCGTTTCGACTAGCGGGAGCTCCTACGAGCAGTACTTC. V usage is TRBV29-1 and J usage is TRBJ2-7; 12 bases line up with TRBD2. This CDR3 has 14 amino acids. V dropped 5 bases and J dropped 0; count of bases not matched to a gene: 2. CDR1 SQVTM and CDR2 ANQGSEA come from the germline V gene.

In its sample, this clonotype was seen many times. The rearrangement uses TRBV12-3 or TRBV12-4 and TRBJ2-7; 7 positions match TRBD1. V trimming: 6 bases; J trimming: 0 bases; junction bases outside the gene matches: 8. CDR3 length: 15 amino acids. As DNA, the CDR3 is TGTGCCAGCAGGCAGACAGGGAGTTCCTCCTACGAGCAGTACTTC. Protein product: CASRQTGSSSYEQYF.